This TCR gamma chain is drawn from a study of human gamma delta and Vdelta1 T cells. Findings and caveats of the study: Acute myeloid leukemia was reportedly broadly targeted by polyclonal Delta One T cells.

CDR3 size: 14 residues. CDR1 and CDR2 (germline): VINAFY, YDVSNSKD. V shed 1 base, J shed 2 bases, and the junction held 1 base outside the gene matches. In the case of this clone: The antigen remains undetermined.

TCRdb re-called the PCR reads with CATT. The table lists about 3,900 gamma-chain clones, approximately 15% of them singletons. The rearrangement links TRGV5 to TRGJP2. Sequencing was performed on Vdelta1 gamma-delta T cells from blood grown in culture (DOT cells). The sequence was collected from a human donor in good health. CDR3 amino acids: CATWDRSSDWIKTF. As DNA, the CDR3 is TGTGCCACCTGGGACAGAAGTAGTGATTGGATCAAGACGTTT.